The 20 T cell receptor delta chains given below trace back to one sample, sequenced in a study of Vδ1+ human thymocytes. Extracted RNA was reverse transcribed into cDNA. Pooled V-gene forward primers with one constant-region reverse primer generated the CDR3 amplicons by multiplex PCR. TCRdb fed the multiplex PCR reads to CATT. In the table there are roughly 50,000 delta-chain clones, around a sixth of which are singletons. Whole-study findings and limits: In the thymus, TRG and TRD repertoires looked highly polyclonal with Gaussian CDR3 lengths.

Their antigens are not known. Sequencing was done on a sample of Vdelta1+ gamma-delta thymocytes from the thymus. Subset defined: FACS-sorted CD3+ TCRalphabeta- TCRVdelta1+ TCRVdelta2- thymocytes. The receptors shown here come from a boy younger than two who had congenital heart surgery.

A few counts support this clone. V is TRDV1 and J is TRDJ1, with TRDD3 matching 8 bases. In germline, CDR1 is TSWWSYY, CDR2 QGS. After removal of 0 bases from V and 3 bases from J, the junction contained 21 bases not matched to a gene. The CDR3 runs to 21 residues. The CDR3 coding sequence is TGTGCTCTTGGGGAACTCCCCCCTGTCCGGGGGATATCTCCCGCCCCCGATAAACTCATCTTT. Encoded protein: CALGELPPVRGISPAPDKLIF.

The chain combines TRDV1 with TRDJ1; possibly TRDD2 for D (5 bases). The CDR3 runs 20 residues. Trimming took off 2 bases at V and 5 bases at J, with 30 bases between the two ends. Germline CDR1 and CDR2: TSWWSYY and QGS. In DNA form, the CDR3 reads TGTGCTCTTGGGGAAACCTTCTTCGACTACCGCTTAGGGAGTCAGGATAAACTCATCTTT. Protein: CALGETFFDYRLGSQDKLIF.

This sequence joins TRDV1 and TRDJ1; TRDD3 agrees at 8 bases. This CDR3 has 22 residues. Germline V gene lookup returns CDR1 TSWWSYY and CDR2 QGS. V was clipped by 0 bases and J by 0 bases; unmatched bases: 21. CDR3 bases: TGTGCTCTTGGGGAACTAGTACTCCCTACATGGGGGATTGAGGCCAACACCGATAAACTCATCTTT. Translating it yields CALGELVLPTWGIEANTDKLIF.

The chain recombines TRDV1 with TRDJ1; 9 bases align to TRDD3. The CDR3 covers 19 residues. The J segment lost 2 bases and the V segment lost 5 bases, leaving 18 bases of the junction unmatched. CDR1 is TSWWSYY, CDR2 QGS, per germline. The CDR3 sequence is CALGTSSYWGNVGTDKLIF. The CDR3 coding sequence is TGTGCTCTTGGGACCTCATCGTACTGGGGGAATGTTGGAACCGATAAACTCATCTTT.

J is TRDJ1 and V is TRDV1; 8 bases agree with TRDD3. Per germline, CDR1 TSWWSYY and CDR2 QGS. CDR3 length equals 20 residues. After removal of 4 bases from V and 2 bases from J, the junction contained 21 bases not matched to a gene. The CDR3 is CALGVRFVEGYAGVTDKLIF. CDR3 nucleotides: TGTGCTCTTGGGGTCCGGTTTGTGGAGGGATACGCAGGCGTAACCGATAAACTCATCTTT.

V usage is TRDV1 and J usage is TRDJ1; weak D call: TRDD3 (6 bases). V was pared by 1 base and J by 0 bases, with 21 bases between. Germline V gene data show CDR1 as TSWWSYY and CDR2 as QGS. The CDR3 runs 19 residues. CDR3 sequence: CALGEQNGDGDVYTDKLIF. The CDR3 DNA follows: TGTGCTCTTGGGGAACAAAATGGAGACGGGGATGTGTACACCGATAAACTCATCTTT.

The genes are TRDV1 and TRDJ1, with D perhaps matching TRDD2 (5 bases). The V end was cut by 4 bases, the J end by 0 bases, with 21 bases between. Germline CDR1 is TSWWSYY and CDR2 is QGS. The CDR3 is 18 amino acids. For the CDR3, the DNA is TGTGCTCTTGGGGTATTGGGACCTACCTGTCCCGACACCGATAAACTCATCTTT. Translation: CALGVLGPTCPDTDKLIF.

This clone has just a few counts. V gene TRDV1 combines with J gene TRDJ2, with D unclear. Germline V gene lookup returns CDR1 TSWWSYY and CDR2 QGS. V dropped 2 bases and J dropped 13 bases, with 14 bases sitting between them. The CDR3 runs 13 residues. The CDR3 loop is CALGEGLARSLFF. Written as DNA, the CDR3 is TGTGCTCTTGGGGAAGGACTAGCCCGGTCACTCTTCTTT.

The gene calls are TRDV1 and TRDJ1; 8 nucleotides align to TRDD2. The CDR3 spans 24 residues. CDR1 TSWWSYY and CDR2 QGS come from the germline V gene. The V segment lost 4 bases and the J segment 2 bases; nucleotides outside the gene matches: 33. The CDR3 spells CALGGMPCLPKGATPPMNTDKLIF. The CDR3 DNA follows: TGTGCTCTTGGGGGAATGCCTTGCCTTCCTAAGGGAGCTACGCCCCCCATGAATACCGATAAACTCATCTTT.

V and J are TRDV1 and TRDJ1; 8 bases are shared with TRDD3. This CDR3 is 19 amino acids long. Germline CDR1 reads TSWWSYY; CDR2 reads QGS. Trimming removed 0 bases from V and 0 bases from J; junction bases left unmatched: 12. The DNA for the CDR3 is TGTGCTCTTGGGGAACTCACCCTTAACTGGGGGGACGACACCGATAAACTCATCTTT. It is translated as CALGELTLNWGDDTDKLIF.

This clone was found a few times. This sequence joins TRDV1 and TRDJ1, with TRDD3 identical over 8 bases. The CDR3 sequence is 20 residues long. Germline CDR1 and CDR2: TSWWSYY and QGS. V gave up 8 bases and J gave up 0 bases; unmatched junction bases: 23. The CDR3 sequence is CALWGFRGFTGGKHTDKLIF. DNA of the CDR3: TGTGCTCTTTGGGGTTTCCGAGGATTTACTGGGGGGAAGCACACCGATAAACTCATCTTT.

This clone was seen only a few times. The chain recombines TRDV1 with TRDJ1, with 9 bases that match TRDD2. V gave up 3 bases and J gave up 10 bases; unmatched junction bases: 39. From germline, CDR1 is TSWWSYY and CDR2 QGS. This CDR3 has 24 residues. The DNA for the CDR3 is TGTGCTCTTGGGGACCACTCACGCCGCCAGGCCTTCCTACTTCCCTGGGATGGTCTGGTTGGACTCATCTTT. Translated: CALGDHSRRQAFLLPWDGLVGLIF.

This clone was observed a few times. The genes are TRDV1 and TRDJ1; 8 nucleotides agree with TRDD3. The CDR3 has 25 amino acids. With V trimmed by 1 base and J by 3 bases, 34 bases remained unmatched. Germline CDR1 reads TSWWSYY; CDR2 reads QGS. CDR3 bases: TGTGCTCTTGGGGAACCCCTTACACGAGGGCACTATTACTGGGGGCCTATCGGGGGGCCCGATAAACTCATCTTT. Translation gives CALGEPLTRGHYYWGPIGGPDKLIF.

The chain has TRDV1 and TRDJ1, with 9 bases aligning to TRDD3. With 0 bases clipped from V and 0 bases from J, the junction kept 20 bases outside the gene matches. Per germline, CDR1 TSWWSYY and CDR2 QGS. The CDR3 consists of 22 residues. The DNA for the CDR3 is TGTGCTCTTGGGGAACTGGGACAAGCTGGGGGGATACTTCCTCGATACACCGATAAACTCATCTTT. Protein product: CALGELGQAGGILPRYTDKLIF.

This clone was seen only a few times. The V and J genes are TRDV1 and TRDJ1; no firm D call. CDR3 length: 19 amino acids. Trimming stripped 0 bases from V and 0 bases from J, with 20 bases between. CDR1 and CDR2 from the germline V gene are TSWWSYY and QGS. CDR3 sequence: CALGELLRGSLPYTDKLIF. The CDR3 DNA reads TGTGCTCTTGGGGAACTCCTCCGAGGGTCGCTGCCGTACACCGATAAACTCATCTTT.

This clone has more than one count but fewer than ten. The chain is built from TRDV1 and TRDJ1; the D gene is possibly TRDD3 (6 bases). There are 14 residues in the CDR3. The V gene lost 4 bases and the J gene lost 4 bases, with 13 bases spanning the gap. Germline V CDR1 and CDR2: TSWWSYY, QGS. This CDR3 reads CALGAPIRGDKLIF. CDR3 nucleotides: TGTGCTCTTGGGGCCCCGATACGTGGCGATAAACTCATCTTT.

This chain uses TRDV1 with TRDJ1; perhaps TRDD3 as D (9 bases). CDR1 and CDR2 from the germline V gene are TSWWSYY and QGS. Trimming took off 3 bases at V and 0 bases at J, with 32 bases between the two ends. The CDR3 length is 22 residues. The DNA of the CDR3 is TGTGCTCTTGGGGAGGCTTCCTACTTGGTACTGGGGGAGTATGTTTACACCGATAAACTCATCTTT. It yields the protein CALGEASYLVLGEYVYTDKLIF.

The V gene is TRDV1, the J gene TRDJ1; weak D call: TRDD3 (5 bases). Germline CDR1 TSWWSYY, CDR2 QGS. The V end lost 5 bases, the J end lost 5 bases, and 21 bases lay between the germline ends. The CDR3 consists of 16 residues. The CDR3, as DNA: TGTGCTCTTGGGAAGGGTAGGGGGTACGACGGGGATAAACTCATCTTT. Translated: CALGKGRGYDGDKLIF.

This sequence joins TRDV1 and TRDJ1, with 7 nucleotides matching TRDD3. V lost 4 bases and J lost 0; bases outside the gene matches: 14. The V gene's germline CDR1 is TSWWSYY and CDR2 QGS. This CDR3 spans 18 amino acids. The CDR3 DNA reads TGTGCTCTTGGGGCCCCCATCTACGCTGGGGGGAACACCGATAAACTCATCTTT. This sequence encodes CALGAPIYAGGNTDKLIF.

In its sample, this clone was seen a few times. The chain couples TRDV1 to TRDJ1; D uncertain. Germline V gives CDR1 TSWWSYY, CDR2 QGS. This CDR3 spans 20 amino acids. V gave up 0 bases and J gave up 0 bases, with 23 bases separating them. For the CDR3, the DNA is TGTGCTCTTGGGGAACTTCGACGACCCGGAGGGACTTCGTACACCGATAAACTCATCTTT. Encoded protein: CALGELRRPGGTSYTDKLIF.